These 16 T cell receptor beta chains came from one sample sequenced in a study of identical twins. MiXCR, run by TCRdb on the 5' RACE reads, gives a single entry per CDR3 protein. Among hundreds of thousands of distinct CDR3 sequences listed, 6.1% were seen once. Sequenced material: naive T cells sorted from blood. The receptors come from a man in his late teens or twenties in good health.

In this sample, this clonotype turned up many times. The chain joins TRBV5-6 to TRBJ2-3, with 9 bases identical to TRBD2. The V and J ends lost 2 bases and 4 bases, in that order; junction bases with no gene match: 8. There are 16 residues in the CDR3. Per germline, CDR1 SGHDT and CDR2 YYEEEE. CDR3 DNA: TGTGCCAGCAGCTTCCCGGCTAGCGGGACGGCAGATACGCAGTATTTT. This translates into CASSFPASGTADTQYF.

This clonotype was observed at least ten times. V usage is TRBV7-9 and J usage is TRBJ2-1; D is possibly TRBD2 (5 bases). V was clipped by 2 bases and J by 1 base, with 15 bases between them. The V gene's germline CDR1 is SEHNR and CDR2 FQNEAQ (reference sequence). This CDR3 region has 17 residues. The CDR3 DNA follows: TGTGCCAGCAGCTTATTAGGGAGCCGGAGTTCCTACAATGAGCAGTTCTTC. Its protein product is CASSLLGSRSSYNEQFF.

This clonotype was seen ten or more times. The chain is built from TRBV12-3 or TRBV12-4 and TRBJ2-2, with D possibly being TRBD1 (6 bases). This CDR3 has 16 residues. The V end lost 6 bases, the J end lost 4 bases, and 18 bases lay between the germline ends. CDR3 residues: CASSILGGPSTGELFF. CDR3 nucleotide sequence: TGTGCCAGCAGCATCTTAGGGGGACCCAGCACCGGGGAGCTGTTTTTT.

The rearrangement links TRBV5-1 to TRBJ2-5; 7 nucleotides line up with TRBD1. Germline CDR1 SGHRS, CDR2 YFSETQ. This CDR3 is 15 amino acids long. V lost 3 bases to trimming and J lost 0 bases; unmatched junction nucleotides: 5. The CDR3 sequence is CASSWGDRDQETQYF. In nucleotides, the CDR3 is TGCGCCAGCAGCTGGGGAGACAGGGACCAAGAGACCCAGTACTTC.

This clonotype appeared many times. The V and J genes are TRBV7-9 and TRBJ2-1, with 11 bases fitting TRBD2. The CDR3 covers 17 residues. V trimming: 2 bases; J trimming: 4 bases; junction bases outside the gene matches: 7. Germline V gene lookup returns CDR1 SEHNR and CDR2 FQNEAQ (reference sequence). Here the CDR3 DNA reads TGTGCCAGCAGCTTAACGTCGGGACTAGCGGTTTACAATGAGCAGTTCTTC. Its translation is CASSLTSGLAVYNEQFF.

Many counts were recorded for this clonotype. The chain carries TRBV5-1 and TRBJ2-7; TRBD1 agrees at 11 bases. The CDR3 is 15 amino acids. The germline V gene encodes CDR1 SGHRS and CDR2 YFSETQ. V dropped 6 bases and J dropped 7; count of bases not matched to a gene: 12. CDR3 in DNA: TGCGCCAGCAATCCTACGGGACAGGGGGTCTGGGAGCAGTACTTC. This codes for CASNPTGQGVWEQYF.

This clonotype was observed at least ten times. The rearrangement joins TRBV10-3 to TRBJ2-5; D is undetermined. Germline CDR1 and CDR2: ENHRY and SYGVKD. CDR3 length: 12 amino acids. The ends were cut back, 5 bases at V and 2 bases at J, with 6 bases in the middle. The CDR3 sequence is CAISYTQETQYF. The CDR3 DNA reads TGTGCCATCAGTTATACACAAGAGACCCAGTACTTC.

This clonotype occurred many times. The chain carries TRBV25-1 and TRBJ1-1; no clear D gene. This CDR3 has 15 residues. From germline, CDR1 is MGHDK and CDR2 SYGVNS. V was clipped by 3 bases and J by 0 bases, with 11 bases between them. The CDR3 coding sequence is TGTGCCAGCAGTGATGGCAGGACCATGAACACTGAAGCTTTCTTT. This gives the protein CASSDGRTMNTEAFF.

The rearrangement joins TRBV3-1 to TRBJ2-3; TRBD2 might be the D (6 bases). CDR3 length: 16 amino acids. Germline V CDR1 and CDR2: LGHDT, YNNKEL (reference sequence). V lost 5 bases, J lost 4 bases, and 19 bases lay in between. The CDR3 here is CASSLPGETAPDTQYF. CDR3 nucleotide sequence: TGTGCCAGCAGCTTGCCGGGAGAAACCGCCCCAGATACGCAGTATTTT.

This clonotype was counted between two and nine times. This rearrangement joins TRBV10-3 to TRBJ2-7, with D maybe TRBD1 (5 bases). Trimming removed 5 bases at V and 1 base at J, with 12 bases between. The CDR3 runs 14 residues. From germline, CDR1 is ENHRY and CDR2 SYGVKD. The CDR3 loop reads CAISLRRGSYEQYF. The DNA for the CDR3 is TGTGCCATCAGTCTCCGTAGGGGTTCCTACGAGCAGTACTTC.

A word on this clonotype: A read error may explain this, as a much larger clone is one base away. The chain combines TRBV6-2 or TRBV6-3 with TRBJ1-4; D call uncertain. Germline assignment: CDR1 MNHEY and CDR2 SVGEGT. The V end was cut by 6 bases, the J end by 10 bases, with 18 bases between. The CDR3 consists of 14 residues. CDR3 amino acids: CASSPGDGSVKLFF. CDR3 bases: TGTGCCAGCAGCCCCGGCGATGGAAGTGTAAAACTGTTTTTT.

This clonotype was observed a few times. This chain links TRBV9 with TRBJ2-1; D is perhaps TRBD2 (5 bases). The ends were cut back, 3 bases at V and 7 bases at J, with 11 bases in the middle. This CDR3 is built from 13 residues. Germline loops: CDR1 SGDLS, CDR2 YYNGEE. As DNA, the CDR3 is TGTGCCAGCAGCGGGGAGAACGTAAATGAGCAGTTCTTC. This gives the protein CASSGENVNEQFF.

The chain carries TRBV27 and TRBJ2-1, with TRBD2 matching over 8 bases. The trim removed 6 bases at V and 1 base at J, leaving 11 bases unmatched. The length of the CDR3 is 17 residues. Germline V gene sequence: CDR1 MNHEY, CDR2 SMNVEV (reference sequence). The CDR3 DNA reads as TGTGCCAGCAGCAAGATATTAGCGGGGACTTCCTACAATGAGCAGTTCTTC. Protein sequence: CASSKILAGTSYNEQFF.

This clonotype was seen ten or more times. The chain is built from TRBV12-3 or TRBV12-4 and TRBJ1-6; TRBD1 might be the D (5 bases). The CDR3 consists of 16 residues. The ends were cut back, 5 bases at V and 9 bases at J, with 20 bases in the middle. The CDR3 region is CASSPDPGPPISPLHF. The DNA for the CDR3 is TGTGCCAGCAGTCCCGATCCGGGACCGCCTATTTCACCCCTCCACTTT.

This rearrangement joins TRBV30 to TRBJ2-1; tentative D call: TRBD2 (6 bases). The V gene's germline CDR1 is GTSNPN and CDR2 SVGIG (reference sequence). This CDR3 has 14 amino acids. V was shortened by 4 bases and J by 3 bases, with 13 bases between the two germline ends. The CDR3 loop reads CAWNGRDNYNEQFF. CDR3 DNA sequence: TGTGCCTGGAACGGGCGGGATAACTACAATGAGCAGTTCTTC.

The gene calls are TRBV20-1 and TRBJ2-1; 8 nucleotides match TRBD2. Germline CDR1 and CDR2: DFQATT and SNEGSKA (reference sequence). CDR3 length equals 14 residues. J was trimmed by 4 bases and V by 5 bases; bases with no gene match: 7. CDR3 in amino acids: CSAYPGGWYNEQFF. CDR3 DNA: TGCAGTGCTTACCCGGGAGGGTGGTACAATGAGCAGTTCTTC.